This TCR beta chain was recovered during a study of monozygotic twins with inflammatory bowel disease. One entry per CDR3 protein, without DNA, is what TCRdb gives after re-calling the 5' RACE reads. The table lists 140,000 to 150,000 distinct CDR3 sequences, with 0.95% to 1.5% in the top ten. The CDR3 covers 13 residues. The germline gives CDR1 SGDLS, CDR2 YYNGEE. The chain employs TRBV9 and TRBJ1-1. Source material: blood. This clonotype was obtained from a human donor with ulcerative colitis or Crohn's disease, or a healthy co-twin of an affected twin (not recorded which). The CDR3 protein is CASSAAGTSEAFF. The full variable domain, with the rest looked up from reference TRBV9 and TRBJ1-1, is DSGVTQTPKHLITATGQRVTLRCSPRSGDLSVYWYQQSLDQGLQFLIQYYNGEERAKGNILERFSAQQFPDLHSELNLSSLELGDSALYFCASSAAGTSEAFFGQGTRLTVV.